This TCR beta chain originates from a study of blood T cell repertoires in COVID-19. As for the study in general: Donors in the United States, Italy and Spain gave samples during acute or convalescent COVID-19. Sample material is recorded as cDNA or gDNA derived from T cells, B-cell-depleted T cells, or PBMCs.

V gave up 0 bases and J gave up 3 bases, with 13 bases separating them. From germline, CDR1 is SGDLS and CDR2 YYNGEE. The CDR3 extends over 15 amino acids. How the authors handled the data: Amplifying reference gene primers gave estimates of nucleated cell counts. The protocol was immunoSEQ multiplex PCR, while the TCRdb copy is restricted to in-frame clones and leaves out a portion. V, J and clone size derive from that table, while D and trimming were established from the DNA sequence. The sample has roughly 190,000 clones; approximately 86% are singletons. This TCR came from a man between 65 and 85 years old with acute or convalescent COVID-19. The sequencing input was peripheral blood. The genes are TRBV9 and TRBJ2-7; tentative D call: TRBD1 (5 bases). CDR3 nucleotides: TGTGCCAGCAGCGTAGAAGGGGCGCCCTACTACGAGCAGTACTTC. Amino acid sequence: CASSVEGAPYYEQYF. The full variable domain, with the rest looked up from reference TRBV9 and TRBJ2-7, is DSGVTQTPKHLITATGQRVTLRCSPRSGDLSVYWYQQSLDQGLQFLIQYYNGEERAKGNILERFSAQQFPDLHSELNLSSLELGDSALYFCASSVEGAPYYEQYFGPGTRLTVT.